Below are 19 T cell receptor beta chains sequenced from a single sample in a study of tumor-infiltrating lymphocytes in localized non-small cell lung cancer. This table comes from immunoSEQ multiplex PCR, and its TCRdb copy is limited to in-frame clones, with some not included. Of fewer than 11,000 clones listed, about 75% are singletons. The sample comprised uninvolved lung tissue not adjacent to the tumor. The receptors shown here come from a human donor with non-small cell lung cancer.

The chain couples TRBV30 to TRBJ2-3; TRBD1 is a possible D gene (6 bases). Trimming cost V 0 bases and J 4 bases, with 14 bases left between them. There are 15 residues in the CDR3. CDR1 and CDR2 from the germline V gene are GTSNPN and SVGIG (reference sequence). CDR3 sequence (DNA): TGTGCCTGGAGTGTACCCAGGGGAATCTCAGATACGCAGTATTTT. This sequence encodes CAWSVPRGISDTQYF.

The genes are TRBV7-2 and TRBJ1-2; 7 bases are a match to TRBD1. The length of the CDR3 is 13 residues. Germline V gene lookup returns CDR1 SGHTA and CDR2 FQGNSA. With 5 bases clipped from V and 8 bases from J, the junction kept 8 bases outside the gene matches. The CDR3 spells CASSRDRVRGYTF. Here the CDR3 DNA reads TGTGCCAGCAGCCGTGACAGGGTCCGGGGCTACACCTTC. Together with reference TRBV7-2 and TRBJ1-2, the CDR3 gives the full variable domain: GAGVSQSPSNKVTEKGKDVELRCDPISGHTALYWYRQSLGQGLEFLIYFQGNSAPDKSGLPSDRFSAERTGGSVSTLTIQRTQQEDSAVYLCASSRDRVRGYTFGSGTRLTVV.

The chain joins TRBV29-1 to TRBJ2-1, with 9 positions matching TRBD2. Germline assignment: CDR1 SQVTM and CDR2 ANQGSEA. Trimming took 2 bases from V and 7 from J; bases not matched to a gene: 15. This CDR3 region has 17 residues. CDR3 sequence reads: CSVERAGGWLVGNEQFF. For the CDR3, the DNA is TGCAGCGTTGAAAGAGCGGGAGGATGGTTGGTTGGGAATGAGCAGTTCTTC.

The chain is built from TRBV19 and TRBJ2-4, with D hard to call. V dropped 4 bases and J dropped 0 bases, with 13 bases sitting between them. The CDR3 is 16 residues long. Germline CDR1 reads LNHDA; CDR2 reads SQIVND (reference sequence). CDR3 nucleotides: TGTGCCAGTAGTAATGGGCAGACCTTAGCCAAAAACATTCAGTACTTC. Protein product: CASSNGQTLAKNIQYF.

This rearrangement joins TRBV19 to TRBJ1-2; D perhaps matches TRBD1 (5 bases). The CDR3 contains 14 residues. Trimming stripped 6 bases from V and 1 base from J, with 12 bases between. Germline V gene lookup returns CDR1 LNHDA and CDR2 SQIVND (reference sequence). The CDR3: CASSQQQVNYGYTF. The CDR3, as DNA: TGTGCCAGTAGCCAACAACAGGTTAACTATGGCTACACCTTC.

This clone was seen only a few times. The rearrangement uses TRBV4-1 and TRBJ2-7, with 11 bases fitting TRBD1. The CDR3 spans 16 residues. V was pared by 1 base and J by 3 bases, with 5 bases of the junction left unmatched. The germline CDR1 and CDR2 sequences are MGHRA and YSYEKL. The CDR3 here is CASSQAGTGGNYEQYF. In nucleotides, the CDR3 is TGCGCCAGCAGCCAAGCCGGGACAGGGGGGAACTACGAGCAGTACTTC.

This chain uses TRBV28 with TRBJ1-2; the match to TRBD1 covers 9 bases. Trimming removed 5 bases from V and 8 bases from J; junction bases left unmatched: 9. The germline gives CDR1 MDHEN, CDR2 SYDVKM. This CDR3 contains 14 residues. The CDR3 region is CASSLTGGLRGYTF. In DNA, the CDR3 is TGTGCCAGCAGTCTTACAGGGGGCTTAAGGGGCTACACCTTC.

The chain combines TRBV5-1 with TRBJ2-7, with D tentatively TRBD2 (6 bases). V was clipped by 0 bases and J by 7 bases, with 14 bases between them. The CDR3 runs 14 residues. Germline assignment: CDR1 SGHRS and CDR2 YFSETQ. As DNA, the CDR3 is TGCGCCAGCAGCTTGGTGGGGGGAGTCGGAGAGCAGTACTTC. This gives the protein CASSLVGGVGEQYF.

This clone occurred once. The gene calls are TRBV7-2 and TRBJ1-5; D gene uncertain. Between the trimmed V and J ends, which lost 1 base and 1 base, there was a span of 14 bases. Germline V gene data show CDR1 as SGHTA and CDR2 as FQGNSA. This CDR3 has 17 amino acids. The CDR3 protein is CASSLGGKVGSNQPQHF. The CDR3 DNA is TGTGCCAGCAGCTTAGGAGGGAAGGTGGGCAGCAATCAGCCCCAGCATTTT.

CDR3 DNA: TGTGCCAGCAGCTTTACAGGGGGCGAACAGCCCCAGCATTTT. Protein sequence: CASSFTGGEQPQHF. V is TRBV5-6 and J is TRBJ1-5; TRBD1 agrees at 9 bases. The CDR3 totals 14 residues. J gave up 7 bases and V 2 bases, and 4 bases lay outside the gene matches. Germline V gene data show CDR1 as SGHDT and CDR2 as YYEEEE.

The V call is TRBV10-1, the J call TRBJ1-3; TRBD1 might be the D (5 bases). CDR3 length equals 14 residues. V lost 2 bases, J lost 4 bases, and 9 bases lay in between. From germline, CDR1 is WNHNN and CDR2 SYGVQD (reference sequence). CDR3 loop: CASSEGTRGNTIYF. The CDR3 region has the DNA TGCGCCAGCAGTGAGGGGACTAGAGGAAACACCATATATTTT.

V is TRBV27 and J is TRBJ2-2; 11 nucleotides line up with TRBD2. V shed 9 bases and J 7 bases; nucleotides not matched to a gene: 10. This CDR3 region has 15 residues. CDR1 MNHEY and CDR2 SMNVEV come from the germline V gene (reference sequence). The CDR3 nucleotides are TGTGCCAGTTCTCTAGCGGGGGGAAGGGGCGGGGAGCTGTTTTTT. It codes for CASSLAGGRGGELFF.

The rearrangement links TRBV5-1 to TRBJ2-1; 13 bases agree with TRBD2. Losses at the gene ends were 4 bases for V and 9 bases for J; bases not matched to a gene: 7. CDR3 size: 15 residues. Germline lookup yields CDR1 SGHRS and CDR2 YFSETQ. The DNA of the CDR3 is TGCGCCAGCAGCCGAGGGACTAGCGGGAAGGTTGAGCAGTTCTTC. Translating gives CASSRGTSGKVEQFF.

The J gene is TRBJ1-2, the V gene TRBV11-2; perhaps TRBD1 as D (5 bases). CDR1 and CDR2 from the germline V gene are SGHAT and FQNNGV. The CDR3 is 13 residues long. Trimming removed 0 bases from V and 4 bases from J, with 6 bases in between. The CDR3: CASSLDQGYGYTF. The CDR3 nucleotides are TGTGCCAGCAGCTTAGACCAGGGCTATGGCTACACCTTC.

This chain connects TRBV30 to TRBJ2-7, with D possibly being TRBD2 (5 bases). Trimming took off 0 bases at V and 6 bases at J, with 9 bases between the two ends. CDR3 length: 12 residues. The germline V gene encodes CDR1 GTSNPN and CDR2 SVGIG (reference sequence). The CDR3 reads CAWSVRGSEQYF. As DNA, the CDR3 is TGTGCCTGGAGTGTACGGGGTTCCGAGCAGTACTTC.

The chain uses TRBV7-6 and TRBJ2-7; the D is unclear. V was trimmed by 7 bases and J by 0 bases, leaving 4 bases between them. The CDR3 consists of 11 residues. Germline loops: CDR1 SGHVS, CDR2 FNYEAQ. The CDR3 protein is CASIGSYEQYF. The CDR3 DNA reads TGTGCCAGCATCGGCTCCTACGAGCAGTACTTC. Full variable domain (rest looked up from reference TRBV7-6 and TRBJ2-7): GAGVSQSPRYKVTKRGQDVALRCDPISGHVSLYWYRQALGQGPEFLTYFNYEAQQDKSGLPNDRFSAERPEGSISTLTIQRTEQRDSAMYRCASIGSYEQYFGPGTRLTVT.

CDR3: CAISVGRGIGYEQYF. The CDR3 DNA reads TGTGCCATCAGTGTTGGGAGGGGGATAGGCTACGAGCAGTACTTC. The chain links TRBV10-3 to TRBJ2-7; possibly TRBD2 for D (7 bases). The germline V and J ends were trimmed by 4 bases and 3 bases, with 16 bases remaining between them. Germline CDR1 reads ENHRY; CDR2 reads SYGVKD. This CDR3 region has 15 residues.

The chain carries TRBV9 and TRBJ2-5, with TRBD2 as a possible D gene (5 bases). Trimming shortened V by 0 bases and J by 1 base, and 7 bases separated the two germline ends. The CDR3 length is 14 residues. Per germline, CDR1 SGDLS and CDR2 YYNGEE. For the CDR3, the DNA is TGTGCCAGCAGCGTAGGGAGCGGCCAAGAGACCCAGTACTTC. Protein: CASSVGSGQETQYF.

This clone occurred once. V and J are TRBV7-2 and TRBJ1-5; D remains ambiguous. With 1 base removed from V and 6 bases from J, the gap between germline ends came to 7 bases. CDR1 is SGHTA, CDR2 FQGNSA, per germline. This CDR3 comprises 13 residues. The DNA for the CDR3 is TGTGCCAGCAGCTTAGTATCCCGTCAGCCCCAGCATTTT. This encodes CASSLVSRQPQHF.